This is a list of T cell receptor beta chains from one sample in a study of T-cell reconstitution after alpha-beta-depleted transplantation in children. TCRdb redid the calling of the PCR reads with MiXCR, one entry per CDR3 protein. The sample has fewer than 350,000 distinct CDR3 sequences; 10% are singletons. Sequencing used PBMCs, obtained before TCRalphabeta/CD19-depleted stem cell transplant. These receptor sequences come from a boy less than two years old with acute myeloid leukemia, due to receive a stem cell transplant. CDR3s include the opening cysteine and the closing phenylalanine or tryptophan. D genes are given only for firm matches. The size field is filled for only some rows; it gives once, few, many or a size class.

size: many
D: .
V: TRBV5-1
J: TRBJ2-7
DNA: TGCGCCAGCAGCTTAAACGAGCAGTACTTC
CDR3: CASSLNEQYF

size: many
D: .
V: TRBV19
J: TRBJ1-5
DNA: TGTGCCAGTACCTCGTGGCACTATAGCAATCAGCCCCAGCATTTT
CDR3: CASTSWHYSNQPQHF

size: few
D: TRBD1
V: TRBV7-9
J: TRBJ2-7
DNA: TGTGCCAGCTCCCGGACAGGGGTGAACGAGCAGTACTTC
CDR3: CASSRTGVNEQYF

size: many
D: TRBD2
V: TRBV3-1
J: TRBJ2-4
DNA: TGTGCCAGCAGCCAAGTTAGCGGGAGCGCCAAAAACATTCAGTACTTC
CDR3: CASSQVSGSAKNIQYF

size: many
D: TRBD2
V: TRBV7-3
J: TRBJ2-1
DNA: TGTGCCAGCAGCTTAACGGGGACTAGCGGGAGGAATGAGCAGTTCTTC
CDR3: CASSLTGTSGRNEQFF

size: .
D: TRBD1
V: TRBV19
J: TRBJ2-7
DNA: TGTGCCAGTAGTCTACCGGGACAGGGTGTCCACGAGCAGTACTTC
CDR3: CASSLPGQGVHEQYF

size: many
D: TRBD2
V: TRBV5-1
J: TRBJ2-5
DNA: TGCGCCAGCACCCCATGGGAGCGGGGGGCGGAGACCCAGTACTTC
CDR3: CASTPWERGAETQYF

size: few
D: .
V: TRBV7-2
J: TRBJ1-1
DNA: TGTGCCAGCAGCTCGGGTCCTCTTGGTGAAGCTTTCTTT
CDR3: CASSSGPLGEAFF

size: .
D: TRBD1
V: TRBV19
J: TRBJ2-5
DNA: TGTGCCAGTAGAAAGACAGGGGATGGCGAGACCCAGTACTTC
CDR3: CASRKTGDGETQYF

size: .
D: .
V: TRBV7-3
J: TRBJ2-2
DNA: TGTGCCAGCCGGGGGTTCACCGGGGAGCTGTTTTTT
CDR3: CASRGFTGELFF

size: many
D: TRBD2
V: TRBV4-3
J: TRBJ2-5
DNA: TGCGCCAGCAGCCGACAGGCGGGACTAGCGGGGGAGACCCAGTACTTC
CDR3: CASSRQAGLAGETQYF

size: many
D: .
V: TRBV25-1
J: TRBJ2-2
DNA: TGTGCCAGCGAGGCCGGGGAGCTGTTTTTT
CDR3: CASEAGELFF

size: many
D: TRBD1
V: TRBV12-3/TRBV12-4
J: TRBJ1-6
DNA: TGTGCCAGCAGCCACTCGACAGGGGCCAATTCACCCCTCCACTTT
CDR3: CASSHSTGANSPLHF

size: many
D: .
V: TRBV4-3
J: TRBJ1-1
DNA: TGCGCCAGCAGCTCACAAGAGAGGGCGGAAAAAGCTTTCTTT
CDR3: CASSSQERAEKAFF

size: many
D: TRBD2
V: TRBV7-9
J: TRBJ2-2
DNA: TGTGCCAGCAGCGTAGCGGGGGCCAACACCGGGGAGCTGTTTTTT
CDR3: CASSVAGANTGELFF

size: many
D: TRBD1
V: TRBV18
J: TRBJ2-1
DNA: TGTGCCAGCTCCCCCGGACAGGGGGCATATGAGCAGTTCTTC
CDR3: CASSPGQGAYEQFF

size: many
D: .
V: TRBV29-1
J: TRBJ2-5
DNA: TGCAGCGTTGGTCCGGGTCCGGAGACCCAGTACTTC
CDR3: CSVGPGPETQYF

size: many
D: TRBD1
V: TRBV4-3
J: TRBJ2-7
DNA: TGCGCCAGCAGCCAAGATCACCGACAGGGGGCGAGGGAGCAGTACTTC
CDR3: CASSQDHRQGAREQYF

size: many
D: .
V: TRBV28
J: TRBJ2-5
DNA: TGTGCCAGCAGTTTAAAGTGGCCTTACCAAGAGACCCAGTACTTC
CDR3: CASSLKWPYQETQYF

size: few
D: TRBD1
V: TRBV11-2
J: TRBJ1-3
DNA: TGTGCCAGCAGCCCTACGGGACAGATATCTGGAAACACCATATATTTT
CDR3: CASSPTGQISGNTIYF

size: many
D: TRBD1
V: TRBV25-1
J: TRBJ2-4
DNA: TGTGCCAGCAGTGAAGGGGGGACAGGCAAAAACATTCAGTACTTC
CDR3: CASSEGGTGKNIQYF

size: few
D: .
V: TRBV7-6
J: TRBJ1-1
DNA: TGTGCCAGCAGCTTTCAACGGGGCACTGAAGCTTTCTTT
CDR3: CASSFQRGTEAFF

size: few
D: TRBD2
V: TRBV24-1
J: TRBJ2-3
DNA: TGTGCCACCAGTGGGGGCCGACTAGCCCCAGATACGCAGTATTTT
CDR3: CATSGGRLAPDTQYF

size: .
D: TRBD2
V: TRBV27
J: TRBJ2-7
DNA: TGTGCCAGCAGCAAAAGACAGGGACTAGCGGGTGCCTCGAGCTCCTACGAGCAGTACTTC
CDR3: CASSKRQGLAGASSSYEQYF

size: many
D: .
V: TRBV7-9
J: TRBJ2-5
DNA: TGTGCCAGCAGCTTCCTGGCGGGGTTAGAACAGACCCAGTACTTC
CDR3: CASSFLAGLEQTQYF

size: many
D: TRBD1
V: TRBV7-6
J: TRBJ1-6
DNA: TGTGCCAGCGGGGGAACAGGGGTGCGATCACCCCTCCACTTT
CDR3: CASGGTGVRSPLHF

size: many
D: .
V: TRBV5-1
J: TRBJ2-5
DNA: TGCGCCAGCAGTGGGGCAATTATCGGTCAGGCACAAGAGACCCAGTACTTC
CDR3: CASSGAIIGQAQETQYF

size: many
D: .
V: TRBV5-1
J: TRBJ2-2
DNA: TGCGCCAGCAGCTTGGCCAGGCTCCGGGATAACACCGGGGAGCTGTTTTTT
CDR3: CASSLARLRDNTGELFF

size: many
D: .
V: TRBV15
J: TRBJ1-4
DNA: TGTGCCACCAGCAGTGTGGAGGCAACTAATGAAAAACTGTTTTTT
CDR3: CATSSVEATNEKLFF

size: many
D: .
V: TRBV12-3/TRBV12-4
J: TRBJ2-7
DNA: TGTGCCAGCAGTTTCCGGGGGCCCGAGCAGTACTTC
CDR3: CASSFRGPEQYF

size: many
D: .
V: TRBV7-2
J: TRBJ1-5
DNA: TGTGCCAGCAGCCTCCAGGGCGATCAGCCCCAGCATTTT
CDR3: CASSLQGDQPQHF

size: .
D: .
V: TRBV5-8
J: TRBJ2-7
DNA: TGTGCCAGCAGCTTACGATTTCGGGGACAAGCCTACGAGCAGTACTTC
CDR3: CASSLRFRGQAYEQYF

size: many
D: .
V: TRBV28
J: TRBJ1-6
DNA: TGTGCCAGCAGGCCCGCATTAGGGCCGGGTAATTCACCCCTCCACTTT
CDR3: CASRPALGPGNSPLHF

size: .
D: TRBD2
V: TRBV7-9
J: TRBJ2-1
DNA: TGTGCCAGCAGCTTAGTGAAAGCGGGGGGCCGATACAATGAGCAGTTCTTC
CDR3: CASSLVKAGGRYNEQFF

size: .
D: .
V: TRBV9
J: TRBJ2-6
DNA: TGTGCCAGCAGCGTTTTCTCTGGGGCCAACGTCCTGACTTTC
CDR3: CASSVFSGANVLTF

size: many
D: .
V: TRBV6-1
J: TRBJ2-5
DNA: TGTGCCAGCAGTGTCAGGGGTAAAGAGACCCAGTACTTC
CDR3: CASSVRGKETQYF

size: .
D: .
V: TRBV19
J: TRBJ2-2
DNA: TGTGCCAGTAGTCCCCGCGCCGTGAACACCGGGGAGCTGTTTTTT
CDR3: CASSPRAVNTGELFF

size: many
D: TRBD1
V: TRBV15
J: TRBJ2-7
DNA: TGTGCCACCAGCAGAGATCTCCCGGGACAGGGTGTACACGAGCAGTACTTC
CDR3: CATSRDLPGQGVHEQYF

size: .
D: TRBD2
V: TRBV7-6
J: TRBJ2-7
DNA: TGTGCCAGCAGCCTATTCCCCGGGACTAGCGGGAGGGCGAATTACGAGCAGTACTTC
CDR3: CASSLFPGTSGRANYEQYF

size: few
D: .
V: TRBV20-1
J: TRBJ2-7
DNA: TGCAGTGCGAACAGGTGGGCAGCCTACGAGCAGTACTTC
CDR3: CSANRWAAYEQYF

size: .
D: TRBD2
V: TRBV18
J: TRBJ2-3
DNA: TGTGCCAGCTCCGAGGGACTAGCGGGACCCACAGATACGCAGTATTTT
CDR3: CASSEGLAGPTDTQYF

size: many
D: TRBD1
V: TRBV28
J: TRBJ2-7
DNA: TGTGCCAGCAGACAGGGGGCCTACGAGCAGTACTTC
CDR3: CASRQGAYEQYF

size: few
D: TRBD1
V: TRBV18
J: TRBJ2-4
DNA: TGTGCCAGCTCACAGCCGGGACAGGGGTTTTGGAACATTCAGTACTTC
CDR3: CASSQPGQGFWNIQYF

size: many
D: TRBD1
V: TRBV24-1
J: TRBJ1-5
DNA: TGTGCCACCAGCCACGGACAGGGGTATACGCCCCAGCATTTT
CDR3: CATSHGQGYTPQHF

size: many
D: TRBD2
V: TRBV7-2
J: TRBJ2-7
DNA: TGTGCCAGCAGCTTAGGAGGGACTAGAGAATACTACGAGCAGTACTTC
CDR3: CASSLGGTREYYEQYF

size: many
D: TRBD1
V: TRBV29-1
J: TRBJ2-2
DNA: TGCAGCGTGAGGGGGCCCGGGGAGCTGTTTTTT
CDR3: CSVRGPGELFF

size: many
D: .
V: TRBV5-1
J: TRBJ2-1
DNA: TGCGCCAGCAAGGGCAGACCCAATGAGCAGTTCTTC
CDR3: CASKGRPNEQFF

size: .
D: .
V: TRBV19
J: TRBJ1-2
DNA: TGTGCCAGTAGTATTAGCCAGACCGCAAATCTCAACTATGGCTACACCTTC
CDR3: CASSISQTANLNYGYTF

size: few
D: .
V: TRBV28
J: TRBJ2-6
DNA: TGTGCCAGCAGTCTGTTCGGGGCGGCTGGGGCCAACGTCCTGACTTTC
CDR3: CASSLFGAAGANVLTF

size: many
D: .
V: TRBV14
J: TRBJ2-2
DNA: TGTGCCAGCAGCCAAGCGAGGGCCGGGGAGCTGTTTTTT
CDR3: CASSQARAGELFF

size: many
D: TRBD1
V: TRBV28
J: TRBJ2-6
DNA: TGTGCCAGCAGTTGGACAGGGAGTGCTGGGGCCAACGTCCTGACTTTC
CDR3: CASSWTGSAGANVLTF

size: many
D: .
V: TRBV10-3
J: TRBJ2-2
DNA: TGTGCCATCAGTGAAGGGGGACTATTTGGTCTGTTTTTT
CDR3: CAISEGGLFGLFF

size: many
D: .
V: TRBV7-2
J: TRBJ2-2
DNA: TGTGCCAGCAGCTTAGCTGGTGGGTCGAACACCGGGGAGCTGTTTTTT
CDR3: CASSLAGGSNTGELFF

size: many
D: .
V: TRBV27
J: TRBJ1-1
DNA: TGTGCCAGCAGTCTCCGACGGGGTGAAGCTTTCTTT
CDR3: CASSLRRGEAFF

size: many
D: TRBD1
V: TRBV28
J: TRBJ2-7
DNA: TGTGCCAGCAGTTTATTGGGACAGGGCTCCTACGAGCAGTACTTC
CDR3: CASSLLGQGSYEQYF